One and the same sample provided the 32 T cell receptor beta chains below, sequenced in a study of blood T cell repertoires in COVID-19. Produced via immunoSEQ multiplex PCR; TCRdb's table is partial and in-frame only. The sample holds hundreds of thousands of clones; roughly 87% are singletons and the top ten take roughly 2%. The specimen sequenced was peripheral blood. The receptors were sampled from a woman between 45 and 60 years old who had recovered from COVID-19.

The chain employs TRBV5-6 and TRBJ1-1; TRBD1 might be the D (6 bases). The CDR3 spans 15 residues. CDR1 is SGHDT, CDR2 YYEEEE, per germline. With 0 bases removed from V and 2 bases from J, the gap between germline ends came to 11 bases. The CDR3 spells CASSLVGDINTEAFF. The CDR3, as DNA: TGTGCCAGCAGCTTGGTCGGGGACATAAACACTGAAGCTTTCTTT.

This rearrangement joins TRBV5-4 to TRBJ1-2; 7 bases line up with TRBD1. Germline CDR1 reads SGHNT; CDR2 reads YYREEE (reference sequence). V shed 4 bases, J shed 5 bases, and the junction held 11 bases outside the gene matches. The CDR3 has 15 residues. The CDR3 loop reads CASSPQPGTDYGYTF. The CDR3, as DNA: TGTGCCAGCAGCCCCCAACCGGGGACAGATTATGGCTACACCTTC.

In the case of this clone: A much larger clone differs from this one at a single base, so this may be a read error. The chain employs TRBV6-5 and TRBJ2-1, with D perhaps matching TRBD2 (6 bases). Germline CDR1 and CDR2: MNHEY and SVGAGI. This CDR3 contains 14 residues. Trimming removed 6 bases from V and 0 bases from J, with 9 bases in between. CDR3 protein: CASSRESSYNEQFF. CDR3 bases: TGTGCCAGCAGCCGGGAGAGCTCCTACAATGAGCAGTTCTTC.

This clone was detected once. This chain joins TRBV28 and TRBJ2-5; TRBD2 matches 7 bases. Unmatched junction bases numbered 18, after V lost 5 bases and J lost 0 bases. Looked up from germline, CDR1 is MDHEN and CDR2 is SYDVKM. The CDR3 is 19 residues long. The CDR3, as DNA: TGTGCCAGCAGTCTAAGGCGTGGGGAGGGACTGCTGTACCAAGAGACCCAGTACTTC. Residues: CASSLRRGEGLLYQETQYF.

The J gene is TRBJ2-7, the V gene TRBV5-4; 9 positions match TRBD2. J was trimmed by 1 base and V by 0 bases; bases with no gene match: 2. The length of the CDR3 is 15 residues. CDR1 and CDR2 from the germline V gene are SGHNT and YYREEE (reference sequence). The CDR3 sequence is CASSLGAGGSYEQYF. Here the CDR3 DNA reads TGTGCCAGCAGCTTGGGGGCGGGAGGGTCCTACGAGCAGTACTTC.

This sequence joins TRBV5-1 and TRBJ2-3, with 8 bases fitting TRBD2. From germline, CDR1 is SGHRS and CDR2 YFSETQ. Germline trimming cut 4 bases from V and 0 bases from J; bases unmatched to any gene: 7. This CDR3 contains 16 residues. CDR3 region: CASSALAVPSTDTQYF. CDR3 nucleotide sequence: TGCGCCAGCAGCGCACTAGCGGTTCCTAGCACAGATACGCAGTATTTT.

V gene TRBV7-2 combines with J gene TRBJ2-3, with D possibly matching TRBD2 (5 bases). This CDR3 is built from 15 residues. The germline V gene encodes CDR1 SGHTA and CDR2 FQGNSA. Deletions cut 1 base from V and 1 base from J, with 9 bases between. CDR3 coding DNA: TGTGCCAGCAGCTTAGGTGAGCGGCGCACAGATACGCAGTATTTT. Its protein is CASSLGERRTDTQYF. The full variable domain, rest sourced from reference TRBV7-2 and TRBJ2-3, is GAGVSQSPSNKVTEKGKDVELRCDPISGHTALYWYRQSLGQGLEFLIYFQGNSAPDKSGLPSDRFSAERTGGSVSTLTIQRTQQEDSAVYLCASSLGERRTDTQYFGPGTRLTVL.

V gene TRBV9 combines with J gene TRBJ2-2; TRBD1 matches at 9 bases. V lost 0 bases and J lost 5; bases outside the gene matches: 5. The CDR3 consists of 16 residues. Germline V gene data show CDR1 as SGDLS and CDR2 as YYNGEE. CDR3 sequence reads: CASSVGATGGTGELFF. CDR3 DNA: TGTGCCAGCAGCGTAGGTGCGACAGGGGGAACCGGGGAGCTGTTTTTT. Based on the CDR3 plus reference TRBV9 and TRBJ2-2, the full variable domain is DSGVTQTPKHLITATGQRVTLRCSPRSGDLSVYWYQQSLDQGLQFLIQYYNGEERAKGNILERFSAQQFPDLHSELNLSSLELGDSALYFCASSVGATGGTGELFFGEGSRLTVL.

The rearrangement uses TRBV30 and TRBJ2-3, with D tentatively TRBD2 (7 bases). This CDR3 has 17 amino acids. Germline V gene data show CDR1 as GTSNPN and CDR2 as SVGIG (reference sequence). Trimming removed 0 bases at V and 4 bases at J, with 20 bases between. CDR3 protein: CAWSVGLGGGLADTQYF. DNA for the CDR3: TGTGCCTGGAGTGTAGGTCTAGGGGGGGGCCTGGCAGATACGCAGTATTTT.

This clone has just one count. The chain recombines TRBV10-3 with TRBJ1-5, with D tentatively TRBD1 (6 bases). With 9 bases removed from V and 3 bases from J, the gap between germline ends came to 18 bases. The germline V gene has CDR1 ENHRY and CDR2 SYGVKD. CDR3 length equals 15 residues. CDR3 in amino acids: CAIQEYQGINQPQHF. CDR3 DNA: TGTGCCATTCAGGAATATCAGGGGATCAATCAGCCCCAGCATTTT.

The V call is TRBV7-2, the J call TRBJ1-1, with D possibly TRBD1 on 5 matching bases. This CDR3 comprises 15 residues. V shed 1 base and J shed 4 bases, with 13 bases lying between them. Germline CDR1 reads SGHTA; CDR2 reads FQGNSA. The CDR3 DNA sequence: TGTGCCAGCAGCTTAGATCGGGGGATTGTCACTGAAGCTTTCTTT. Protein product: CASSLDRGIVTEAFF.

V usage is TRBV7-2 and J usage is TRBJ1-3; maybe TRBD1 (5 bases). Trimming pared 5 bases from V and 5 bases from J, leaving 19 bases between. CDR1 is SGHTA and CDR2 is FQGNSA in the germline V gene. This CDR3 comprises 16 residues. The CDR3 sequence: CASSPQTTAWRNTIYF. The DNA for the CDR3 is TGTGCCAGCAGCCCCCAGACGACAGCATGGCGAAACACCATATATTTT.

The chain is built from TRBV7-3 and TRBJ2-7, with a possible D match to TRBD2 (5 bases). Germline V gene data show CDR1 as SGHTA and CDR2 as FQGTGA. Between the trimmed V and J ends, which lost 1 base and 4 bases, there was a span of 14 bases. The CDR3 sequence is 15 residues long. The DNA for the CDR3 is TGTGCCAGCAGCTTAATCCCCCCCCCGGGATACGAGCAGTACTTC. This sequence encodes CASSLIPPPGYEQYF.

In regard to this clone: An end of the junction does not agree with germline; a read error may underlie this. The V and J genes are TRBV7-7 and TRBJ2-2; D unclear. The length of the CDR3 is 16 residues. Looked up from germline, CDR1 is SSHAT and CDR2 is FNYEAQ (reference sequence). The CDR3 reads CASSLVDGSNTGELFF. The CDR3, as DNA: TGTGCTAGCAGCTTAGTAGACGGGTCGAACACCGGGGAGCTGTTTTTT.

The chain is built from TRBV5-1 and TRBJ2-1; 14 bases are a match to TRBD2. CDR1 and CDR2 (germline): SGHRS, YFSETQ. This CDR3 spans 16 amino acids. The junction had 5 bases not matched to a gene; V was cut back by 3 bases and J by 6 bases. In nucleotides, the CDR3 is TGCGCCAGCAGCTCGGGACTAGCGGGAGTTTTCAATGAGCAGTTCTTC. Translated, it gives CASSSGLAGVFNEQFF.

The table lists this clone with a few counts. This chain uses TRBV5-8 with TRBJ2-7; D might be TRBD2 (6 bases). There are 15 residues in the CDR3. The germline gives CDR1 SGHTS, CDR2 YDEGEE. Trimming shortened V by 1 base and J by 5 bases, and 16 bases separated the two germline ends. The CDR3 region is CASSLRGGSVHEQYF. The CDR3 DNA follows: TGTGCCAGCAGCTTGCGGGGAGGCTCAGTCCACGAGCAGTACTTC.

J is TRBJ2-5 and V is TRBV7-8; a possible D gene is TRBD1 (6 bases). Germline lookup yields CDR1 SGHVS and CDR2 FQNEAQ. The CDR3 spans 13 residues. V lost 5 bases and J 2 bases, leaving 9 bases between the germline ends. The DNA of the CDR3 is TGTGCCAGCAGCCGGACAGTTCAAGAGACCCAGTACTTC. Translating gives CASSRTVQETQYF.

The chain carries TRBV27 and TRBJ1-2; D perhaps matches TRBD1 (6 bases). V lost 4 bases to trimming and J lost 4 bases, with 19 bases between them. Germline V gene lookup returns CDR1 MNHEY and CDR2 SMNVEV (reference sequence). The CDR3 sequence is 16 residues long. CDR3 nucleotides: TGTGCCAGCAGTTCCCTCGGTAGGGGGTCGATCTATGGCTACACCTTC. As protein: CASSSLGRGSIYGYTF.

This chain links TRBV6-6 with TRBJ2-3; the match to TRBD2 covers 12 bases. Germline V gene sequence: CDR1 MNHNY, CDR2 SVGAGI (reference sequence). V lost 6 bases to trimming and J lost 1 base; unmatched junction nucleotides: 5. CDR3 length: 16 residues. The CDR3 DNA reads TGTGCCAGCAGGCGAAGACTAGCGGGGGGCACAGATACGCAGTATTTT. Its translation is CASRRRLAGGTDTQYF.

CDR3 in amino acids: CASRYAGASGSPPQQYF. Here the CDR3 DNA reads TGCGCCAGCAGATATGCTGGGGCTAGCGGGAGCCCCCCTCAGCAGTACTTC. The J gene is TRBJ2-7, the V gene TRBV5-1; TRBD2 agrees at 10 bases. The V and J ends lost 5 bases and 8 bases, in that order; junction bases with no gene match: 19. This CDR3 has 17 residues. Per the germline V gene, CDR1 is SGHRS and CDR2 is YFSETQ.

The chain couples TRBV28 to TRBJ1-1; D unresolved. CDR1 MDHEN and CDR2 SYDVKM come from the germline V gene. Trimming took off 4 bases at V and 0 bases at J, with 9 bases between the two ends. The CDR3 has 14 amino acids. CDR3 sequence (DNA): TGTGCCAGCAGTTCGTATCAGGTGAACACTGAAGCTTTCTTT. It specifies CASSSYQVNTEAFF.

V is TRBV2 and J is TRBJ2-7; TRBD2 agrees at 8 bases. The V and J ends lost 5 bases and 3 bases, in that order; junction bases with no gene match: 3. Germline CDR1 SNHLY, CDR2 FYNNEI. There are 13 residues in the CDR3. The CDR3 reads CASSLGGVYEQYF. The CDR3 nucleotides are TGTGCCAGCAGTCTCGGGGGGGTCTACGAGCAGTACTTC.

V gene TRBV6-5 combines with J gene TRBJ2-7; D might be TRBD1 (6 bases). This CDR3 comprises 13 residues. Germline loops: CDR1 MNHEY, CDR2 SVGAGI. V was cut by 8 bases and J by 3 bases, with 14 bases left in between. DNA for the CDR3: TGTGCCAGCGGGGCCACAGGGAACTACGAGCAGTACTTC. Amino acid sequence: CASGATGNYEQYF.

The chain has TRBV7-9 and TRBJ2-5; no definite D call. The CDR3 is 10 residues long. The V gene lost 5 bases and the J gene lost 4 bases, with 2 bases spanning the gap. Germline V lookup: CDR1 SEHNR, CDR2 FQNEAQ (reference sequence). Written as DNA, the CDR3 is TGTGCCAGCAGCCTAGAGACCCAGTACTTC. Protein product: CASSLETQYF.

This chain uses TRBV6-5 with TRBJ2-7; weak D call: TRBD1 (6 bases). In germline, CDR1 is MNHEY, CDR2 SVGAGI. The V gene lost 6 bases and the J gene lost 2 bases, with 11 bases spanning the gap. This CDR3 is built from 13 residues. CDR3 region: CASRDSLTYEQYF. CDR3 DNA sequence: TGTGCCAGCAGGGACAGCCTCACCTACGAGCAGTACTTC.

This clone was recorded only once. The CDR3 bases are TGTGCCTGGAGTCAGGGAACGGATCAGCCCCAGCATTTT. It codes for CAWSQGTDQPQHF. The chain joins TRBV30 to TRBJ1-5, with D maybe TRBD1 (5 bases). Germline values: CDR1 GTSNPN, CDR2 SVGIG (reference sequence). CDR3 length equals 13 residues. V shed 2 bases and J shed 5 bases, with 10 bases lying between them.

The V call is TRBV5-7, the J call TRBJ1-6; the D gene is possibly TRBD1 (5 bases). TRBV5-7 is an open reading frame, and its role is uncertain. The CDR3 runs to 16 residues. The germline V and J ends were trimmed by 4 bases and 4 bases, with 15 bases remaining between them. The CDR3 coding sequence is TGTGCCAGCAGCCCGCTGGACATCTGGTATAATTCACCCCTCCACTTT. This codes for CASSPLDIWYNSPLHF.

The chain carries TRBV6-2 or TRBV6-3 and TRBJ1-6, with no clear D. Trimming took 6 bases from V and 5 from J, leaving 11 bases between them. The CDR3 runs to 14 residues. Germline V gene lookup returns CDR1 MNHEY and CDR2 SVGEGT. The CDR3 DNA reads as TGTGCCAGCAGCTCCAGGTTTGATAATTCACCCCTCCACTTT. Translating it yields CASSSRFDNSPLHF.

This chain uses TRBV5-1 with TRBJ1-2, with 10 bases lining up with TRBD1. Germline values: CDR1 SGHRS, CDR2 YFSETQ. The ends lost 0 bases at V and 0 bases at J; junction bases unmatched: 5. The CDR3 has 17 residues. The CDR3 coding sequence is TGCGCCAGCAGCTTGGGACAGGGGGCGACTACTAACTATGGCTACACCTTC. It codes for CASSLGQGATTNYGYTF.

V gene TRBV9 combines with J gene TRBJ2-2; 10 bases match TRBD1. CDR1 is SGDLS and CDR2 is YYNGEE in the germline V gene. Trimming removed 0 bases from V and 8 bases from J; junction bases left unmatched: 4. CDR3 length equals 15 residues. The CDR3 nucleotides are TGTGCCAGCAGCGTAGTGGGACAGGGGTCAGGGGAGCTGTTTTTT. It translates to CASSVVGQGSGELFF.

This chain uses TRBV19 with TRBJ1-5; D gene unclear. The V gene's germline CDR1 is LNHDA and CDR2 SQIVND (reference sequence). V was cut by 3 bases and J by 3 bases, with 9 bases left in between. The CDR3 is 14 residues long. Here the CDR3 reads CASSIEEFNQPQHF. The DNA of the CDR3 is TGTGCCAGTAGTATCGAAGAGTTCAATCAGCCCCAGCATTTT. The whole variable domain, filled in from reference TRBV19 and TRBJ1-5, reads DGGITQSPKYLFRKEGQNVTLSCEQNLNHDAMYWYRQDPGQGLRLIYYSQIVNDFQKGDIAEGYSVSREKKESFPLTVTSAQKNPTAFYLCASSIEEFNQPQHFGDGTRLSIL.

The gene calls are TRBV21-1 and TRBJ1-1. TRBV21-1 is noted as a pseudogene. The CDR3 has 13 residues. CDR3 amino acids: CASGGVVNTEAFF. In nucleotides, the CDR3 is TGTGCCAGCGGGGGGGTGGTGAACACTGAAGCTTTCTTT.